The TCR beta chain under discussion was sequenced for a study of cytomegalovirus exposure and HLA in healthy donors (dated by TCRdb to 2015 to 2018). A note on the overall study: An earlier analysis of about 560 of the donors reported about 300 Gb of sequence data and 117 million unique TCR beta sequences obtained from roughly 170 million T cells. High-throughput TCR immunosequencing, statistical association of individual TCRs with disease status, and machine learning were combined to predict cytomegalovirus infection status. An earlier analysis of roughly 580 of the donors used high-throughput TCR beta sequencing to judge whether each TCR beta V gene segment behaved as functional or pseudogenic. HLA typing included class I and class II loci at four-digit resolution. Donor age, sex, ethnicity and CMV serostatus were compiled alongside the repertoire data. Along with the roughly 710-subject first cohort, a separate validation cohort of over a hundred different subjects was used. Every repertoire in the discovery cohort had been generated on one and the same sequencing platform. A later genetic analysis took genome-wide SNP genotypes for about 65% of the 666 donors and used that subset as a discovery cohort. Across 300 to 400 genotyped donors of the cohort, an average of roughly 200,000 unique TCR beta nucleotide sequences per donor were sequenced, and 15% to 20% of those sequences were non-productive. The study profiled the T cell repertoires of 500 to 800 subjects by immunosequencing and related them to cytomegalovirus serostatus. Because of strong linkage in the cohort, roughly five DR-DQ haplotypes were treated as single units for association and clustering. The genetic ancestry cluster associated with self-reported Caucasian donors included about four fifths of the roughly 410 genotyped donors. An early release that covered about 600 HLA-typed donors contained about 300 gigabases of sequencing data and some 87 million unique TCR sequences. The later analysis used no new phenotypic data to find candidate immune exposures, relying instead on TCR beta sequences and their occurrence across donors. The aim of the study was to test whether cataloging public T cell receptors could identify signatures of past pathogen exposure. To study patterns of TCR occurrence, a later analysis re-analyzed previously published TCR beta repertoires from 666 donors and added high-resolution HLA genotyping. Typing coverage differed by locus: A, B, C, DRB1 and DQB1 were typed in roughly 620-630 donors, DQA1 in 522, DPA1 in 600 to 610, and DPB1 in just under 480. What the study reported, not specific to this receptor: In a later analysis, HLA-associated TCR beta chains were found to be more clonally expanded and to have lower generation probabilities than equally common non-associated chains. The authors suggested that the approach could potentially be generalized to other disease states and immunological phenotypes. Because HLA typing was missing for some donors at each locus, association tests included only the typed subset. In a later analysis, some 18,000 TCR beta sequences were associated with specific HLA alleles at a false discovery rate of 0.05. A further reported finding was that TCR beta sequences accurately predicted the HLA-A and HLA-B alleles for most subjects in the first cohort. The sequencing pipeline was judged likely to have produced a cluster of highly shared sequence variants as a technical artifact. The classifier was reported to diagnose cytomegalovirus status with high specificity and sensitivity in both the original cohort and the validation cohort. According to a later analysis, most CMV-associated TCR beta chains appeared to be HLA-restricted, and the HLA associations seemed to be driven largely by CMV exposure. An association between a missense DCLRE1C variant and V-gene and J-gene trimming of TCR beta chains was found in a later genetic analysis and replicated in an independent cohort. In an earlier analysis of 450 to 750 of the donors, most TCR beta V segments appeared in productive rearrangements about 90% or about 30% of the time, broadly matching IMGT annotations. The earlier analysis of 587 of the donors excluded approximately 15 rarely observed V segments, including chromosome 9 orphons, because counts were too low. CMV serostatus was the only immune exposure information available for the cohort. Strong co-occurrence of HLA alleles, especially DR and DQ, made assigning TCR associations to individual alleles difficult. A later analysis found that TCR association rates varied across HLA loci, with DRB1 alleles showing the most associated TCRs and HLA-C alleles the fewest. Some IMGT-functional V segments, including TRBV6-2 and TRBV6-3, could not be distinguished by the 87-base-pair reads and were therefore excluded. Correlated functional status among segregating V segments might be attributable to linkage disequilibrium, but an unknown experimental factor could not be ruled out. In a later genetic analysis, fewer N-insertions in productive TCRs were reported among donors in an Asian-associated ancestry cluster than the approximately 670-donor mean. A later analysis reported that several top co-occurrence clusters appeared linked to parvovirus B19, influenza, CMV and Epstein-Barr virus. Most TCR sequences were seen in very few donors, while some public TCRs were found in many individuals. In vitro tests confirmed that a few of the cytomegalovirus-associated TCR beta chains recognize cytomegalovirus antigens. The cohort was sequenced for TCR beta chains only, and without alpha or paired-chain data the features that could be detected were limited. A total of fewer than 200 TCR beta chains were listed by the study as associated with cytomegalovirus. Sequencing depth was assumed to be roughly uniform across donors in the presence/absence analyses, though that assumption may not hold.

The CDR3 covers 14 residues, taking in both the cysteine and the phenylalanine. The retained sequence is limited to the CDR3, 42 bases, with the frame set at the first base. Based on the germline V gene, the CDR1 and CDR2 sequences are SNHLY and FYNNEI. The junction shows trimming of 7 bases on V and 7 bases on J, plus 14 bases between the germline ends. In total, approximately 700 healthy bone marrow donors made up the cohort. At the time of sampling, all cohort members were nominally healthy, though unrecorded immune exposures were likely present. The donor was CMV seropositive and belonged to the group of about 290 seropositive cohort members. Each donor provided a peripheral blood sample, and peripheral blood mononuclear cells were used for TCR beta sequencing. Genomic DNA was extracted from the blood cell samples with the Qiagen DNeasy Blood Extraction Kit. Regarding this clone: The antigen this receptor binds is unknown. No clone much larger than this one lies a single base away; base qualities are absent.

Libraries were made using the immunoSEQ multiplex PCR assay. The multiplex PCR relied on a mix of 60 forward primers for TCR Vbeta segments and 13 reverse primers for TCR Jbeta segments. The CDR3 region of rearranged TCR beta genes was amplified from genomic DNA with a multiplex PCR assay. The Illumina HiSeq System was used to sequence the amplified TCR beta libraries as 87-base-pair reads. In the original analysis: A later analysis counted approximately 74 million unique TCR beta chains across the approximately 700 repertoires, and around 9.9 million of these chains were shared by at least two donors. Raw reads were error-corrected and collapsed into unique sequences by a nearest-neighbor algorithm in which closely related sequences were merged to remove PCR and sequencing errors. To assign V, D and J gene segments, CDR3 sequences were aligned to IMGT reference sequences. For a sequence to be retained, a match of at least six nucleotides was required to both a V gene segment and a J gene segment. A rearrangement counted as productive if the CDR3 had no stop codons and remained in frame with V and J, and every other rearrangement counted as non-productive. Following IMGT convention, CDR3 was defined as the stretch from the second conserved V-encoded cysteine to the conserved J-encoded phenylalanine. The earlier analysis of roughly 590 of the donors excluded any sequence lacking an unambiguous match to a single V gene segment. An earlier analysis of a few hundred of the donors called V segments functional above 56.7% productive rearrangements and segregating when the between-donor standard deviation exceeded 5%. A statistical classification framework was built for diagnosing cytomegalovirus status from the catalog of TCR beta chain sequences. V and J gene assignment, in a later analysis, came from comparing TCR nucleotide sequences with IMGT/GENE-DB human TR gene sequences. In a later analysis, CDR3 sequences and most-parsimonious VDJ recombination scenarios were assigned using the TCRdist pipeline. A later analysis defined each TCR beta chain by its CDR3 amino acid sequence plus V-gene family, and excluded reads lacking a unique V-gene family. To address suspected cross-contamination and a sequencing artifact, a later analysis removed a few hundred highly shared, low-generation-probability nucleotide sequences. For each public chain, a later analysis derived a clonal expansion index from normalized ranks of inferred template counts within each repertoire. Generation probabilities in a later analysis came from a VDJ recombination model fitted to out-of-frame rearrangements, and those results were checked against IGoR. In a later analysis, TCR-TCR, TCR-HLA and TCR-CMV co-occurrence was scored with hypergeometric tests, and a repertoire-size bias correction was applied to TCR pairs. To estimate false discovery rates, a later analysis permuted the HLA or CMV assignments 20 times. A later analysis grouped co-occurring TCRs with DBSCAN, adding TCRdist sequence similarity when clustering within HLA-allele-positive subsets. For co-occurrence clustering, repertoires with fewer than 30,000 or more than 120,000 public chains were excluded, along with four to six repertoires with anomalous nucleotide sharing. TCRdb provides this immuneACCESS table in a form limited to in-frame rearrangements. Some clones are lacking; in checked studies, under half of them reflect an unresolved V gene, and why the rest are absent is not known. V, J and clone size are those of that table, while D and trimming were read from the DNA. This sample comprises more than 85,000 clones, approximately 81% of them detected only once. The ten biggest clones cover around 3.5% of the sample.

Sequenced sample: PBMCs. This receptor was obtained from a male donor in good health and CMV-seropositive. The chain is made from TRBV2 and TRBJ1-6, and possibly TRBD1, on 5 matching bases. CDR3 reads: CASKWGTLNSPLHF. The nucleotide sequence is TGTGCCAGCAAGTGGGGCACCCTGAATTCACCCCTCCACTTT.